This T cell receptor (beta chain) originates from a study of identical twins. Germline V gives CDR1 MNHNS, CDR2 SASEGT. The CDR3 has 13 residues. Trimming removed 8 bases at V and 3 bases at J, with 13 bases between. MiXCR, run by TCRdb on the 5' RACE reads, gives a single entry per CDR3 protein. Seen here are about 690,000 distinct CDR3 sequences, around 21% observed once, and the top ten hold more than 4%. The data also belong to a second study, concerning T cells expressing NK-cell markers. This second study notes: Restricting sorting to alpha-beta TCR T cells was achieved in several experiments by an anti-gamma-delta TCR antibody.

V gene TRBV6-1 combines with J gene TRBJ2-5; tentative D call: TRBD2 (6 bases). The sample was PBMCs. This clonotype was sampled from a woman younger than 35 in good health. The CDR3 sequence is CASRGGVEETQYF. The CDR3 region has the DNA TGTGCCAGCCGGGGAGGAGTTGAAGAGACCCAGTACTTC.